This TCR beta chain stems from a study of CD8+CD57+ T cells in acquired aplastic anemia (dated by TCRdb to the late 2010s). Background on the whole study: DNA extracted from sorted CD4+ and CD8+ cells had a mean of roughly 3.4 ug, with a range of roughly 0.19 to 27.4 ug. CD8+CD57+ expansion was defined as frequency above the mean frequency observed in healthy subjects. Overall study results and their limits: No significant difference in CD8+ Simpson's diversity was found between patients and healthy controls (P=0.060). Roughly 30 CD8+ CDR3 sequences were shared between patients and controls but appeared highly expressed in patients and within their immunodominant clones.

TCR beta VDJ combination and CDR3 sequence profiling used genomic DNA as the template. TCR repertoire sequencing was run on an Illumina HiSeq 2000. Per the source publication's procedure: TRBV/TRBJ rearrangement plots, CDR3 size and DJ length profiles, and Simpson's diversity index were used to evaluate the repertoires. The most abundant DNA sequence in the deep sequencing data was taken as the immunodominant clone. CDR3 amino acid sequences were screened for sharing across subjects and were compared with published repertoires and the VDJdb database. TCRdb passed the public sequencing reads through fastp at Q25 and MiXCR, retaining productive beta sequences. Entries that share a CDR3 protein sequence are merged under the most common genes and DNA. TCRdb's processing, not the study's, gives the V and J calls here. For this sample the table gives 270,000 or so distinct CDR3 sequences, of which approximately 80% were detected only once. The top ten hold less than 50% of the sample.

Expansion of CD8+CD57+ cells had been shown by flow cytometry in the patients chosen for sequencing. Severe acquired aplastic anemia was diagnosed in all patients according to International Study of Aplastic Anemia and Agranulocytosis and Camitta criteria. Patients had received no therapy at the time of blood sampling. TCR repertoires of sorted CD4+ and CD8+ blood T cells from severe aplastic anemia patients and healthy subjects were deep-sequenced in the study. Patients were enrolled in the USA under clinicaltrials.gov protocols 00001620, 01623167, 00001397, 00071045, 00081523 and 00961064. Ficoll-Paque density gradient centrifugation was used to isolate peripheral blood mononuclear cells. CD4+ and CD8+ T cells were sorted by FACS or magnetic beads before DNA extraction. Worth noting for this clonotype: No antigen is known for it. Per-nucleotide qualities are absent, and no much larger clonotype sits a single base away.

Its CDR3 holds 14 amino acids, cysteine through phenylalanine. Here the CDR3 DNA is all that survives: 42 bases in frame from base 1. The CDR1 and CDR2 encoded by the germline V gene are SGHTA and FQGTGA. Between the V and J ends, shortened by 2 bases and 11 bases respectively, the junction contains 17 bases. The chain was built from TRBV7-3 and TRBJ2-3, and TRBD2 may be the D gene, going by 5 matching bases. The sample comprised sorted CD4+, CD8+, or CD8+CD57+ T cells (not recorded which) from PBMCs. This receptor was identified in a human donor with aplastic anemia. The CDR3 protein sequence reads: CASSLEGSSDEQYF. The nucleotide sequence is TGTGCCAGCAGCTTAGAGGGAAGCTCGGATGAGCAGTATTTT.